A selection of T cell receptor beta chains follows, all from one sample in a study of OX40 agonist ivuxolimab in advanced cancers. Some clones are missing from TCRdb's copy, which holds only in-frame ones; the method was immunoSEQ multiplex PCR. The sample holds 9,000 to 10,000 clones, roughly 90% seen once. Here the sequenced sample was CD4+ or CD8+ T cells sorted from blood, taken in a trial of the OX40 agonist ivuxolimab. The receptors derive from an adult with an advanced solid tumor such as melanoma, head and neck, liver or kidney cancer. Each CDR3 is given with its conserved first and last residue. The order of the fields is J gene, V gene, D gene, clone size, CDR3 length, CDR3 protein, CDR3 DNA. The D gene is left open where the match is weak. Clone size is given for some rows only: seen once, a few or many times, or a class if the clone is expanded.

J: TRBJ1-2; V: TRBV20-1; D: .; size: .; length: 11; CDR3: CSAQQGYGYTF; DNA: TGCAGTGCTCAACAGGGCTATGGCTACACCTTC
J: TRBJ2-1; V: TRBV7-2; D: TRBD1; size: .; length: 15; CDR3: CASSSRTGRYNEQFF; DNA: TGTGCCAGCAGCTCCCGGACAGGGAGATACAATGAGCAGTTCTTC
J: TRBJ1-5; V: TRBV19; D: .; size: .; length: 13; CDR3: CASYGRNNQPQHF; DNA: TGTGCCAGTTATGGACGGAATAATCAGCCCCAGCATTTT
J: TRBJ2-7; V: TRBV7-8; D: .; size: few; length: 14; CDR3: CASSLVGLSGEQYF; DNA: TGTGCCAGCAGCTTAGTAGGACTGTCGGGTGAGCAGTACTTC
J: TRBJ2-7; V: TRBV28; D: .; size: .; length: 12; CDR3: CASSLTAYEQYF; DNA: TGTGCCAGCAGTTTAACCGCCTACGAGCAGTACTTC
J: TRBJ2-7; V: TRBV19; D: TRBD2; size: once; length: 14; CDR3: CASRTSGSSYEQCF; DNA: TGTGCCAGTAGGACTAGCGGGAGCTCCTACGAGCAGTGCTTC
J: TRBJ2-3; V: TRBV6-1; D: .; size: .; length: 17; CDR3: CASSERGVLTSTDTQYF; DNA: TGTGCCAGCAGTGAGAGGGGCGTCCTAACTAGCACAGATACGCAGTATTTT
J: TRBJ2-5; V: TRBV5-4; D: TRBD2; size: .; length: 14; CDR3: CASSKREWVETQYF; DNA: TGTGCCAGCAGCAAGCGGGAGTGGGTAGAGACCCAGTACTTC
J: TRBJ1-4; V: TRBV18; D: TRBD1; size: .; length: 17; CDR3: CASSPPTGAEGNEKLFF; DNA: TGTGCCAGCTCACCGCCGACAGGGGCAGAGGGTAATGAAAAACTGTTTTTT
J: TRBJ1-1; V: TRBV19; D: .; size: .; length: 16; CDR3: CASSSSGRTANTEAFF; DNA: TGTGCCAGTAGTAGCTCGGGTCGGACGGCGAACACTGAAGCTTTCTTT
J: TRBJ2-7; V: TRBV19; D: .; size: once; length: 16; CDR3: CASSIVYVTDAYEQYF; DNA: TGTGCCAGTAGTATAGTATATGTCACTGACGCCTACGAGCAGTACTTC
J: TRBJ2-7; V: TRBV9; D: TRBD1; size: .; length: 13; CDR3: CASSSGQGYEQYF; DNA: TGTGCCAGCAGCTCAGGACAGGGGTACGAGCAGTACTTC
J: TRBJ1-4; V: TRBV21-1; D: .; size: .; length: 15; CDR3: CASSSKGGYNEKLFF; DNA: TGTGCCAGCAGCAGCAAGGGGGGCTATAATGAAAAACTGTTTTTT
J: TRBJ2-5; V: TRBV28; D: .; size: .; length: 12; CDR3: CATSATQETQYF; DNA: TGTGCCACCTCGGCCACACAAGAGACCCAGTACTTC
J: TRBJ2-1; V: TRBV2; D: TRBD2; size: .; length: 16; CDR3: CASSENPSGGGDEQFF; DNA: TGTGCCAGCAGTGAAAACCCTAGCGGTGGGGGAGATGAGCAGTTCTTC
J: TRBJ1-1; V: TRBV18; D: .; size: .; length: 15; CDR3: CASSPNGPPGDEAFF; DNA: TGTGCCAGCTCACCTAACGGCCCTCCTGGAGATGAAGCTTTCTTT
J: TRBJ2-3; V: TRBV5-4; D: .; size: once; length: 15; CDR3: CASSLAGAGTDTQYF; DNA: TGTGCCAGCAGCTTGGCGGGAGCAGGAACAGATACGCAGTATTTT
J: TRBJ2-7; V: TRBV6-1; D: TRBD1; size: .; length: 15; CDR3: CASSSGTVLSYEQYF; DNA: TGTGCCAGCAGCTCCGGGACAGTTCTATCCTACGAGCAGTACTTC
J: TRBJ1-2; V: TRBV5-1; D: .; size: .; length: 14; CDR3: CASSFRTANYGYTF; DNA: TGCGCCAGCAGCTTTCGGACAGCGAACTATGGCTACACCTTC
J: TRBJ2-6; V: TRBV18; D: TRBD2; size: .; length: 15; CDR3: CASSLPGGGANVLTF; DNA: TGTGCCAGCTCACTCCCGGGAGGGGGGGCCAACGTCCTGACTTTC
J: TRBJ2-7; V: TRBV5-4; D: .; size: .; length: 12; CDR3: CASSQGGAEQYF; DNA: TGTGCCAGCAGCCAAGGGGGGGCAGAGCAGTACTTC
J: TRBJ2-7; V: TRBV9; D: .; size: .; length: 13; CDR3: CASSLLGSGEQYF; DNA: TGTGCCAGCAGCTTACTAGGATCGGGGGAGCAGTACTTC
J: TRBJ2-3; V: TRBV2; D: .; size: .; length: 12; CDR3: CASNSDLDTQYF; DNA: TGTGCCAGCAACTCAGATTTAGATACGCAGTATTTT
J: TRBJ1-5; V: TRBV19; D: .; size: .; length: 14; CDR3: CASTSPGVNQPQHF; DNA: TGTGCCAGTACCTCGCCAGGGGTGAATCAGCCCCAGCATTTT
J: TRBJ2-1; V: TRBV18; D: TRBD1; size: .; length: 15; CDR3: CASSPDRGSYNEQFF; DNA: TGTGCCAGCTCACCGGACAGGGGATCCTACAATGAGCAGTTCTTC
J: TRBJ2-7; V: TRBV19; D: .; size: few; length: 17; CDR3: CASSIAQGGNFAYEQYF; DNA: TGTGCCAGTAGTATAGCGCAAGGGGGGAACTTTGCCTACGAGCAGTACTTC
J: TRBJ2-7; V: TRBV7-9; D: .; size: .; length: 14; CDR3: CASSLGGDTYEQYF; DNA: TGTGCCAGCAGCTTAGGCGGGGATACCTACGAGCAGTACTTC
J: TRBJ1-1; V: TRBV5-8; D: TRBD1; size: .; length: 13; CDR3: CASSLDRGAEAFF; DNA: TGTGCCAGCAGCTTGGACAGGGGCGCTGAAGCTTTCTTT
J: TRBJ2-1; V: TRBV5-4; D: TRBD2; size: .; length: 15; CDR3: CASSLGLAGLNEQFF; DNA: TGTGCCAGCAGCTTGGGACTAGCGGGACTCAATGAGCAGTTCTTC
J: TRBJ2-7; V: TRBV27; D: .; size: .; length: 12; CDR3: CASSAGPYEQYF; DNA: TGTGCCAGCAGTGCAGGACCCTACGAGCAGTACTTC
J: TRBJ2-5; V: TRBV5-6; D: TRBD2; size: once; length: 16; CDR3: CASSFLLAGGQETQYF; DNA: TGTGCCAGCAGCTTCCTACTAGCGGGTGGGCAAGAGACCCAGTACTTC
J: TRBJ2-3; V: TRBV5-1; D: .; size: once; length: 14; CDR3: CASSLDRATDTQYF; DNA: TGCGCCAGCAGCTTGGACAGGGCTACAGATACGCAGTATTTT
J: TRBJ1-1; V: TRBV6-5; D: TRBD1; size: .; length: 13; CDR3: CASRQTGVTEAFF; DNA: TGTGCCAGCAGACAAACAGGGGTTACTGAAGCTTTCTTT